These 29 T cell receptor beta chains originate from one sample sequenced in a study of blood T cell repertoires in COVID-19. The method was immunoSEQ multiplex PCR; TCRdb's version includes in-frame clones alone and lacks a portion of them. The sample includes about 170,000 clones, 86% of them seen just once. Sequenced sample: peripheral blood. These receptors came from a man between 70 and 80 years old with acute or convalescent COVID-19.

The genes are TRBV30 and TRBJ1-5, with D tentatively TRBD1 (5 bases). V shed 0 bases and J shed 4 bases, with 16 bases lying between them. Looked up from germline, CDR1 is GTSNPN and CDR2 is SVGIG (reference sequence). CDR3 length: 16 amino acids. DNA of the CDR3: TGTGCCTGGAGTGTACGAGGTCAGGGAACGAATCAGCCCCAGCATTTT. Translation: CAWSVRGQGTNQPQHF. The whole variable domain, filled in from reference TRBV30 and TRBJ1-5, reads SQTIHQWPATLVQPVGSPLSLECTVEGTSNPNLYWYRQAAGRGLQLLFYSVGIGQISSEVPQNLSASRPQDRQFILSSKKLLLSDSGFYLCAWSVRGQGTNQPQHFGDGTRLSIL.

This chain joins TRBV11-2 and TRBJ2-1; 9 bases fit TRBD1. Germline trimming cut 5 bases from V and 8 bases from J; bases unmatched to any gene: 10. The CDR3 length is 15 residues. In germline, CDR1 is SGHAT, CDR2 FQNNGV. CDR3 coding DNA: TGTGCCAGCAGCCCCGGGACAGGGTATATTGATGAGCAGTTCTTC. Translating it yields CASSPGTGYIDEQFF.

The chain links TRBV12-3 or TRBV12-4 to TRBJ1-1, with D perhaps TRBD1 (5 bases). Trimming removed 3 bases at V and 6 bases at J, with 8 bases between. This CDR3 is built from 12 residues. The CDR3 protein is CASSFWDSEAFF. The CDR3, as DNA: TGTGCCAGCAGTTTTTGGGACTCTGAAGCTTTCTTT.

The chain recombines TRBV9 with TRBJ2-2, with no clear D. CDR3 length: 17 amino acids. V shed 0 bases and J shed 6 bases, with 18 bases lying between them. CDR1 and CDR2 from the germline V gene are SGDLS and YYNGEE. In nucleotides, the CDR3 is TGTGCCAGCAGCGTAGAGGCCCGTACAGCCAGCCCCGGGGAGCTGTTTTTT. Its protein is CASSVEARTASPGELFF.

The chain uses TRBV5-1 and TRBJ2-1; TRBD2 matches 12 bases. This CDR3 is 20 amino acids long. Germline lookup yields CDR1 SGHRS and CDR2 YFSETQ. The trim removed 4 bases at V and 0 bases at J, leaving 14 bases unmatched. The CDR3 DNA reads TGCGCCAGCAGCCGGCAATGGGGGCTAGCGGGAGGGAGCTCCTACAATGAGCAGTTCTTC. Residues: CASSRQWGLAGGSSYNEQFF.

This clone was picked up one time. The chain uses TRBV7-3 and TRBJ1-1; TRBD1 matches 7 bases. Per germline, CDR1 SGHTA and CDR2 FQGTGA. The CDR3 length is 12 residues. V trimming: 5 bases; J trimming: 5 bases; junction bases outside the gene matches: 2. This CDR3 reads CASSETGTEAFF. CDR3 bases: TGTGCCAGCAGCGAGACAGGGACTGAAGCTTTCTTT. The complete variable domain, with remaining parts taken from reference TRBV7-3 and TRBJ1-1, reads GAGVSQTPSNKVTEKGKYVELRCDPISGHTALYWYRQSLGQGPEFLIYFQGTGAADDSGLPNDRFFAVRPEGSVSTLKIQRTERGDSAVYLCASSETGTEAFFGQGTRLTVV.

The rearrangement joins TRBV20-1 to TRBJ2-7; 7 bases match TRBD2. The CDR3 runs 11 residues. J gave up 4 bases and V 5 bases, and 2 bases lay outside the gene matches. Germline V CDR1 and CDR2: DFQATT, SNEGSKA (reference sequence). This CDR3 is CSAGTTYEQYF. The CDR3 coding sequence is TGCAGTGCTGGGACTACATACGAGCAGTACTTC.

As concerns this clone: A much larger clonotype is one base distant, so this may be a read error. This chain connects TRBV7-3 to TRBJ1-5, with D hard to call. This CDR3 contains 13 residues. The ends were cut back, 0 bases at V and 5 bases at J, with 5 bases in the middle. The germline CDR1 and CDR2 sequences are SGHTA and FQGTGA. For the CDR3, the DNA is TGTGCCAGCAGCTTAACGGCGGATCAGCCCCAGCATTTT. This encodes CASSLTADQPQHF.

The rearrangement links TRBV9 to TRBJ1-2; 9 nucleotides agree with TRBD1. The germline V gene has CDR1 SGDLS and CDR2 YYNGEE. This CDR3 region has 18 residues. The ends lost 0 bases at V and 6 bases at J; junction bases unmatched: 15. The CDR3 DNA is TGTGCCAGCAGCGTAGATGGGACAGGGTTTCGTCGAGGACATGGCTACACCTTC. Its protein product is CASSVDGTGFRRGHGYTF.

The V call is TRBV27, the J call TRBJ1-1; D perhaps matches TRBD1 (5 bases). Between the trimmed V and J ends, which lost 5 bases and 3 bases, there was a span of 10 bases. Looked up from germline, CDR1 is MNHEY and CDR2 is SMNVEV (reference sequence). The CDR3 spans 13 residues. The CDR3 region is CASSNRQHTEAFF. In DNA form, the CDR3 reads TGTGCCAGCAGTAATCGACAGCACACTGAAGCTTTCTTT.

The chain uses TRBV5-4 and TRBJ1-6; the D is unclear. The CDR3 runs 14 residues. Between the trimmed V and J ends, which lost 4 bases and 9 bases, there was a span of 14 bases. CDR1 and CDR2 (germline): SGHNT, YYREEE (reference sequence). CDR3 sequence (DNA): TGTGCCAGCAGCCGGACCGAACGGGGTTCACCCCTCCACTTT. Translation: CASSRTERGSPLHF.

The V call is TRBV5-1, the J call TRBJ1-1, with 7 bases that match TRBD1. The junction had 10 bases not matched to a gene; V was cut back by 0 bases and J by 5 bases. The CDR3 consists of 16 residues. Germline V gene sequence: CDR1 SGHRS, CDR2 YFSETQ. The CDR3: CASSLGYRGPGTEAFF. CDR3 in DNA: TGCGCCAGCAGCTTGGGTTACAGGGGCCCGGGGACTGAAGCTTTCTTT.

The chain links TRBV6-6 to TRBJ2-7; 7 nucleotides align to TRBD1. Germline CDR1 and CDR2: MNHNY and SVGAGI (reference sequence). Trimming at V came to 6 bases and at J to 1 base, leaving 6 bases not matched to a gene. The CDR3 has 14 amino acids. CDR3 protein: CASSRRGLSYEQYF. The CDR3 DNA reads TGTGCCAGCAGCCGCAGGGGGTTATCCTACGAGCAGTACTTC.

The CDR3 region has the DNA TGCAGTGCTCTTTGGAGAGAGACCCAGTACTTC. It yields the protein CSALWRETQYF. The chain has TRBV20-1 and TRBJ2-5; no clear D. The CDR3 sequence is 11 residues long. CDR1 is DFQATT, CDR2 SNEGSKA, per germline (reference sequence). The germline V and J ends were trimmed by 5 bases and 4 bases, with 8 bases remaining between them.

The chain joins TRBV4-3 to TRBJ1-2; 7 bases align to TRBD1. V trimming: 4 bases; J trimming: 1 base; junction bases outside the gene matches: 6. The CDR3 runs to 15 residues. From germline, CDR1 is LGHNA and CDR2 YSLEER. The CDR3 loop reads CASSPGTVNNYGYTF. CDR3 bases: TGCGCCAGCAGCCCAGGGACAGTCAATAACTATGGCTACACCTTC.

The chain has TRBV2 and TRBJ1-6, with a possible D match to TRBD1 (6 bases). The CDR3 extends over 14 amino acids. CDR1 and CDR2 from the germline V gene are SNHLY and FYNNEI. Trimming stripped 11 bases from V and 9 bases from J, with 20 bases between. CDR3: CAGQIGVRASPLHF. For the CDR3, the DNA is TGTGCCGGACAGATAGGGGTACGTGCTTCACCCCTCCACTTT.

The rearrangement links TRBV5-4 to TRBJ1-1, with 7 bases identical to TRBD1. With 3 bases clipped from V and 3 bases from J, the junction kept 8 bases outside the gene matches. This CDR3 is 15 amino acids long. The germline V gene has CDR1 SGHNT and CDR2 YYREEE (reference sequence). For the CDR3, the DNA is TGTGCCAGCAGCTCCGGAGGGGGCTCGGACACTGAAGCTTTCTTT. This translates into CASSSGGGSDTEAFF. The variable domain in full, with the rest retrieved from reference TRBV5-4 and TRBJ1-1, is ETGVTQSPTHLIKTRGQQVTLRCSSQSGHNTVSWYQQALGQGPQFIFQYYREEENGRGNFPPRFSGLQFPNYSSELNVNALELDDSALYLCASSSGGGSDTEAFFGQGTRLTVV.

The genes are TRBV7-8 and TRBJ1-6; D not certain. CDR1 SGHVS and CDR2 FQNEAQ come from the germline V gene. Trimming left V 5 bases short and J 5 bases short, with 10 bases between. The CDR3 runs 14 residues. The CDR3 region has the DNA TGTGCCAGCAGCCTGAGGACTGATAATTCACCCCTCCACTTT. Protein sequence: CASSLRTDNSPLHF.

The chain recombines TRBV28 with TRBJ1-1; a weak D match, TRBD1 (6 bases). Germline assignment: CDR1 MDHEN and CDR2 SYDVKM. This CDR3 spans 14 amino acids. V lost 1 base, J lost 5 bases, and 11 bases lay in between. For the CDR3, the DNA is TGTGCCAGCAGTTTATTGGGGGCAAGGACTGAAGCTTTCTTT. Its translation is CASSLLGARTEAFF.

This clone was seen only a few times. The chain carries TRBV5-1 and TRBJ1-1; no firm D call. V dropped 4 bases and J dropped 0 bases, with 10 bases sitting between them. CDR1 is SGHRS and CDR2 is YFSETQ in the germline V gene. The CDR3 extends over 14 amino acids. The CDR3 loop is CASSRGSLNTEAFF. The CDR3 DNA reads TGCGCCAGCAGCCGCGGAAGCCTGAACACTGAAGCTTTCTTT.

This chain connects TRBV10-2 to TRBJ2-2, with TRBD2 as a possible D gene (5 bases). Germline V CDR1 and CDR2: WSHSY, SAAADI. Trimming cost V 3 bases and J 7 bases, with 21 bases left between them. The CDR3 spans 17 residues. For the CDR3, the DNA is TGCGCCAGCAGTGACCCGATAGCGTTCGCGACGATCGGGGAGCTGTTTTTT. The encoded protein is CASSDPIAFATIGELFF.

This clone was observed a handful of times. Here the CDR3 DNA reads TGTGCCAGCAGCCCCTGGACAGAGGGCCGGGCAACCCAGCATTTT. This encodes CASSPWTEGRATQHF. V is TRBV7-8 and J is TRBJ1-5, with TRBD1 as a possible D gene (6 bases). The CDR3 covers 15 residues. Germline CDR1 reads SGHVS; CDR2 reads FQNEAQ. Trimming cost V 5 bases and J 11 bases, with 22 bases left between them.

The chain combines TRBV28 with TRBJ1-1; TRBD1 might be the D (6 bases). CDR1 is MDHEN and CDR2 is SYDVKM in the germline V gene. The CDR3 loop spans 15 amino acids. The V end was cut by 4 bases, the J end by 0 bases, with 12 bases between. The CDR3 region has the DNA TGTGCCAGCAGTTCCTTGACAGGTCTGAACACTGAAGCTTTCTTT. It translates to CASSSLTGLNTEAFF. The full variable domain, with the rest looked up from reference TRBV28 and TRBJ1-1, is DVKVTQSSRYLVKRTGEKVFLECVQDMDHENMFWYRQDPGLGLRLIYFSYDVKMKEKGDIPEGYSVSREKKERFSLILESASTNQTSMYLCASSSLTGLNTEAFFGQGTRLTVV.

The chain uses TRBV7-2 and TRBJ1-2; 7 bases are shared with TRBD1. V was pared by 4 bases and J by 4 bases, with 9 bases of the junction left unmatched. The CDR3 totals 15 residues. CDR1 and CDR2 from the germline V gene are SGHTA and FQGNSA. The CDR3 protein is CASSYRQGRGYGYTF. The CDR3 DNA follows: TGTGCCAGCAGCTACCGACAGGGAAGGGGCTATGGCTACACCTTC.

V and J are TRBV18 and TRBJ2-7; TRBD2 is a possible D gene (6 bases). Germline V gene lookup returns CDR1 KGHSH and CDR2 LQKENI. With 2 bases removed from V and 2 bases from J, the gap between germline ends came to 16 bases. The CDR3 has 16 amino acids. CDR3: CASSPTSTGGAYEQYF. Written as DNA, the CDR3 is TGTGCCAGCTCACCAACCAGCACCGGGGGAGCCTACGAGCAGTACTTC.

This clone was recorded only once. The chain is built from TRBV6-5 and TRBJ2-3, with 8 bases matching TRBD2. The CDR3 loop spans 13 amino acids. The V and J ends lost 8 bases and 6 bases, in that order; junction bases with no gene match: 7. The germline CDR1 and CDR2 sequences are MNHEY and SVGAGI. The CDR3 DNA is TGTGCCAGCTCTAGCGGGTCGACGGATACGCAGTATTTT. This translates into CASSSGSTDTQYF.

J is TRBJ1-2 and V is TRBV27; 7 nucleotides agree with TRBD1. Germline CDR1 MNHEY, CDR2 SMNVEV (reference sequence). The trim removed 5 bases at V and 6 bases at J, leaving 9 bases unmatched. This CDR3 comprises 14 residues. The DNA of the CDR3 is TGTGCCAGCAGTCAAGACAGGGTAGGAGATGGCTACACCTTC. The encoded protein is CASSQDRVGDGYTF.

The CDR3 DNA sequence: TGTGCCAGCAGGACAGGGGGCGTCTCTTCACCCCTCCACTTT. This codes for CASRTGGVSSPLHF. The rearrangement joins TRBV7-2 to TRBJ1-6; 10 bases line up with TRBD1. The CDR3 sequence is 14 residues long. J gave up 9 bases and V 6 bases, and 5 bases lay outside the gene matches. Per the germline V gene, CDR1 is SGHTA and CDR2 is FQGNSA.

The V call is TRBV6-5, the J call TRBJ2-5; maybe TRBD1 (6 bases). The CDR3 has 16 residues. The germline V gene has CDR1 MNHEY and CDR2 SVGAGI. V was clipped by 3 bases and J by 2 bases, with 16 bases between them. The CDR3 DNA is TGTGCCAGCAGTTATGATGACAGGAATCCTCAAGAGACCCAGTACTTC. It is translated as CASSYDDRNPQETQYF.